The next 15 T cell receptor beta chains were all read from a single sample in a study of control samples from healthy donors and cancer patients. Here immunoSEQ multiplex PCR was the method, and the copy in TCRdb shows in-frame clones only, minus some. The sample lists 74,000 or so clones, over 75% occurring once. Specimen: blood. All receptors derive from a man aged 45-65 years in good health.

This chain connects TRBV7-9 to TRBJ1-4; D remains unclear. The CDR3 has 15 residues. CDR1 and CDR2 from the germline V gene are SEHNR and FQNEAQ (reference sequence). V was trimmed by 5 bases and J by 0 bases, leaving 10 bases between them. The CDR3: CASSRASATNEKLFF. CDR3 DNA sequence: TGTGCCAGCAGCCGTGCCTCCGCAACTAATGAAAAACTGTTTTTT.

The V call is TRBV21-1, the J call TRBJ2-1; the table's D call, TRBD1, has no DNA check behind it. TRBV21-1 is a pseudogene locus. The CDR3 is 21 amino acids. The CDR3 here is CASSARGDRSVPFASYNEQFF. DNA of the CDR3: TGTGCCAGCAGCGCCCGCGGGGACAGGTCGGTCCCGTTTGCTTCCTACAATGAGCAGTTCTTC.

This rearrangement joins TRBV6-1 to TRBJ2-7; TRBD1 agrees at 8 bases. CDR3 length equals 15 residues. Germline V lookup: CDR1 MNHNS, CDR2 SASEGT. V lost 1 base and J lost 5; bases outside the gene matches: 7. The CDR3 DNA is TGTGCCAGCAGTGAAGGGCAGGGGGCATGGAACGAGCAGTACTTC. Residues: CASSEGQGAWNEQYF.

This chain uses TRBV18 with TRBJ1-2; D gene ambiguous. The V and J ends lost 2 bases and 7 bases respectively, with 11 bases between them. The CDR3 is made up of 13 amino acids. Germline V CDR1 and CDR2: KGHSH, LQKENI. This CDR3 reads CASSPATEGGYTF. For the CDR3, the DNA is TGTGCCAGCTCACCAGCCACCGAAGGTGGCTACACCTTC.

This rearrangement joins TRBV2 to TRBJ1-2, with D perhaps TRBD1 (5 bases). Germline CDR1 is SNHLY and CDR2 is FYNNEI. Trimming left V 6 bases short and J 4 bases short, with 15 bases between. The CDR3 has 14 residues. CDR3 sequence reads: CASREKTASYGYTF. The DNA for the CDR3 is TGTGCCAGCAGAGAGAAGACAGCTTCCTATGGCTACACCTTC.

CDR3 amino acids: CSVGEWRSKNIQYF. CDR3 nucleotide sequence: TGCAGCGTTGGAGAGTGGCGGTCCAAAAACATTCAGTACTTC. The rearrangement joins TRBV29-1 to TRBJ2-4, with D uncertain. CDR1 is SQVTM and CDR2 is ANQGSEA in the germline V gene. The CDR3 is 14 amino acids. Between the trimmed V and J ends, which lost 4 bases and 2 bases, there was a span of 12 bases.

The chain uses TRBV11-2 and TRBJ1-5; D is perhaps TRBD1 (5 bases). Germline V lookup: CDR1 SGHAT, CDR2 FQNNGV. This CDR3 has 14 amino acids. V shed 5 bases and J shed 4 bases, with 12 bases lying between them. CDR3: CASSAGPINQPQHF. CDR3 in DNA: TGTGCCAGCAGCGCGGGACCAATTAATCAGCCCCAGCATTTT.

This clone was counted once. The chain has TRBV7-8 and TRBJ1-4; possibly TRBD1 for D (6 bases). V was trimmed by 0 bases and J by 6 bases, leaving 8 bases between them. The CDR3 totals 14 residues. Germline CDR1 is SGHVS and CDR2 is FQNEAQ. CDR3 amino acids: CASSLAGTYEKLFF. As DNA, the CDR3 is TGTGCCAGCAGCTTAGCAGGGACATATGAAAAACTGTTTTTT.

This chain uses TRBV6-6 with TRBJ1-5; D is unclear. V was shortened by 5 bases and J by 0 bases, with 14 bases between the two germline ends. Per germline, CDR1 MNHNY and CDR2 SVGAGI (reference sequence). CDR3 length: 16 amino acids. The CDR3 sequence: CASSLPRGYSNQPQHF. CDR3 nucleotides: TGTGCCAGCAGTCTACCTCGAGGTTATAGCAATCAGCCCCAGCATTTT.

The chain recombines TRBV27 with TRBJ1-1, with D possibly TRBD1 on 5 matching bases. The CDR3 sequence is 19 residues long. Germline V lookup: CDR1 MNHEY, CDR2 SMNVEV (reference sequence). Trimming cost V 3 bases and J 5 bases, with 28 bases left between them. CDR3 loop: CASSFRLTKDSGLRTEAFF. The CDR3 DNA reads TGTGCCAGCAGTTTCCGCTTGACGAAAGACAGTGGGTTAAGGACTGAAGCTTTCTTT.

This rearrangement joins TRBV7-9 to TRBJ2-3; unclear D gene. Germline CDR1 is SEHNR and CDR2 is FQNEAQ (reference sequence). The V and J ends lost 5 bases and 0 bases respectively, with 12 bases between them. CDR3 length: 15 amino acids. For the CDR3, the DNA is TGTGCCAGCAGCCTCAGTCGTGGGAGCACAGATACGCAGTATTTT. This sequence encodes CASSLSRGSTDTQYF.

The chain links TRBV4-2 to TRBJ2-3; 11 bases are a match to TRBD2. This CDR3 spans 16 amino acids. From germline, CDR1 is LGHNA and CDR2 YNFKEQ. The ends lost 1 base at V and 5 bases at J; junction bases unmatched: 5. The CDR3, as DNA: TGTGCCAGCAGCCAAGTAGCGGGGGGGAGGGAAGATACGCAGTATTTT. It encodes CASSQVAGGREDTQYF.

The V gene is TRBV19, the J gene TRBJ2-7; D call uncertain. This CDR3 is 15 amino acids long. The V gene lost 5 bases and the J gene lost 1 base, with 15 bases spanning the gap. Looked up from germline, CDR1 is LNHDA and CDR2 is SQIVND (reference sequence). As DNA, the CDR3 is TGTGCCAGTAGTGCCCTCTGGGGTCGTTCCTACGAGCAGTACTTC. Its translation: CASSALWGRSYEQYF.

The chain carries TRBV19 and TRBJ2-3; D unresolved. The germline gives CDR1 LNHDA, CDR2 SQIVND (reference sequence). CDR3 length: 15 residues. Trimming pared 2 bases from V and 3 bases from J, leaving 12 bases between. CDR3 bases: TGTGCCAGTAGTATATCCCCCACAAGAACAGATACGCAGTATTTT. It yields the protein CASSISPTRTDTQYF.

This chain links TRBV4-1 with TRBJ1-1; 7 bases match TRBD1. The CDR3 runs 15 residues. Trimming cost V 2 bases and J 1 base; bases outside gene matches: 4. Germline V gene data show CDR1 as MGHRA and CDR2 as YSYEKL. CDR3 amino acids: CASSQLGQANTEAFF. The CDR3 DNA follows: TGCGCCAGCAGCCAACTAGGACAGGCGAACACTGAAGCTTTCTTT.